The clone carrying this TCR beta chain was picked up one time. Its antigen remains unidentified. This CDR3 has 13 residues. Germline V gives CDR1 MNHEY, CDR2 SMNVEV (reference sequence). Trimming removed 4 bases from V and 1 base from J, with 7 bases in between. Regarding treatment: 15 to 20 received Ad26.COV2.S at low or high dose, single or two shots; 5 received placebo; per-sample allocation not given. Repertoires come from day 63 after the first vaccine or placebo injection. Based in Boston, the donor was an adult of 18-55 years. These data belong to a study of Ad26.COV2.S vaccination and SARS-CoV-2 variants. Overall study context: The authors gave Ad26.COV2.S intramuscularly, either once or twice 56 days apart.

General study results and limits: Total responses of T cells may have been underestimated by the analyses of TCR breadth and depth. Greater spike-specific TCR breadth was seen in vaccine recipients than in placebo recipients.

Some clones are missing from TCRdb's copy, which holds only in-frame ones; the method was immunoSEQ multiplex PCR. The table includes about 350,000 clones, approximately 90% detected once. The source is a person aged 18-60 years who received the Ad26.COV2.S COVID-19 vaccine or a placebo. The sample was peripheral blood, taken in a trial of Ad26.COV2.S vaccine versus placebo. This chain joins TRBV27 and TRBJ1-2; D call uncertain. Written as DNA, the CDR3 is TGTGCCAGCAGTTCGCAGATTAACTATGGCTACACCTTC. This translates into CASSSQINYGYTF.